The entry that follows covers one T cell receptor (beta chain) sequence. These data originate in a study of blood T cell repertoires in COVID-19. Repertoires were generated with immunoSEQ multiplex PCR, while TCRdb's copy carries only in-frame clones and drops some. The table includes about 440,000 clones, about 91% detected once. CDR3 length equals 14 residues. With 3 bases removed from V and 4 bases from J, the gap between germline ends came to 12 bases. Per germline, CDR1 MNHEY and CDR2 SMNVEV (reference sequence). Enrollment of patients from Seattle took place during active infection, with longitudinal follow-up.

This sequence was found in a woman aged 50 to 60 with COVID-19, enrolled during active disease. V is TRBV27 and J is TRBJ1-1; D may be TRBD1 (6 bases). Material: peripheral blood. The CDR3 spells CASSFQGIGTEAFF. Written as DNA, the CDR3 is TGTGCCAGCAGTTTCCAGGGGATCGGCACTGAAGCTTTCTTT.